This T cell receptor beta chain was retrieved from a study of OX40 agonist ivuxolimab in advanced cancers. The CDR3 consists of 12 residues. Germline CDR1 MNHNS, CDR2 SASEGT. V shed 7 bases and J 4 bases; nucleotides not matched to a gene: 1. The protocol was immunoSEQ multiplex PCR, while the TCRdb copy is restricted to in-frame clones and leaves out a portion. The repertoire holds approximately 68,000 clones, with about 88% as singletons. V is TRBV6-1 and J is TRBJ2-5; 9 nucleotides line up with TRBD2. The material was CD4+ or CD8+ T cells sorted from blood, obtained in a trial of the OX40 agonist ivuxolimab. This clonotype was sampled from an adult with an advanced solid tumor such as melanoma, head and neck, liver or kidney cancer. The CDR3 spells CASKAGGETQYF. The CDR3 DNA reads TGTGCCAGCAAAGCGGGGGGAGAGACCCAGTACTTC.